Shown below are 26 T cell receptor beta chains from a single sample sequenced in a study of response to subunit inactivated influenza vaccine. TCRdb ran MiXCR on the RT-PCR reads and lists one entry per CDR3 protein. The repertoire includes approximately 170,000 distinct CDR3 sequences, roughly 12% of them detected once, and about 29% sits in the top ten. These data were likewise used in another study, on T cells expressing NK-cell markers. According to that study: UMIs were included in TCR beta cDNA generated by 5'RACE template switching.

This specimen consisted of CD8+ T cells sorted from PBMCs, obtained about 12 days after vaccination. These receptors originate from a man over 45 who received an inactivated influenza vaccine.

The chain joins TRBV27 to TRBJ2-7; 7 nucleotides align to TRBD1. The junction had 5 bases not matched to a gene; V was cut back by 0 bases and J by 0 bases. Germline CDR1 MNHEY, CDR2 SMNVEV (reference sequence). The CDR3 sequence is 16 residues long. As DNA, the CDR3 is TGTGCCAGCAGTTTATCCACAGGGGCGAGCTCCTACGAGCAGTACTTC. This sequence encodes CASSLSTGASSYEQYF.

This clonotype was seen many times. This chain uses TRBV9 with TRBJ2-3; D unclear. CDR1 and CDR2 from the germline V gene are SGDLS and YYNGEE. The CDR3 runs 15 residues. Trimming shortened V by 4 bases and J by 0 bases, and 12 bases separated the two germline ends. In nucleotides, the CDR3 is TGTGCCAGCAGCCCTAACCCCGGGAGCACAGATACGCAGTATTTT. This translates into CASSPNPGSTDTQYF.

This clonotype was counted only a few times. The V and J genes are TRBV19 and TRBJ2-7; D possibly corresponds to TRBD2 (6 bases). CDR1 and CDR2 (germline): LNHDA, SQIVND (reference sequence). This CDR3 is 14 amino acids long. V was cut by 5 bases and J by 6 bases, with 17 bases left in between. This chain's CDR3 is CASSVGGRSIEQYF. The CDR3 DNA reads TGTGCCAGTAGTGTGGGGGGACGGTCTATCGAGCAGTACTTC.

The J gene is TRBJ2-7, the V gene TRBV3-1; D is possibly TRBD1 (6 bases). Trimming took 1 base from V and 1 from J, leaving 11 bases between them. The CDR3 covers 15 residues. From germline, CDR1 is LGHDT and CDR2 YNNKEL (reference sequence). For the CDR3, the DNA is TGTGCCAGCAGCCAAGTACAGGGCCCATCCTACGAGCAGTACTTC. Its translation is CASSQVQGPSYEQYF.

In regard to this clonotype: Mismatch with germline at one junction end may stem from a read error. The rearrangement links TRBV19 to TRBJ1-1; possible D gene TRBD1, 6 bases. Germline CDR1 and CDR2: LNHDA and SQIVND (reference sequence). This CDR3 spans 14 amino acids. For the CDR3, the DNA is TGTACCAGTAGGGTCAGGGGCGGGAAGACTGAAGCTTTCTTT. It specifies CTSRVRGGKTEAFF.

The chain is built from TRBV6-2 or TRBV6-3 and TRBJ2-4; the match to TRBD2 covers 7 bases. V shed 2 bases and J 6 bases; nucleotides not matched to a gene: 7. Germline values: CDR1 MNHEY, CDR2 SVGEGT. The CDR3 has 15 amino acids. As DNA, the CDR3 is TGTGCCAGCAGTTACGCGGGGGTAGCTTTAAACATTCAGTACTTC. Protein: CASSYAGVALNIQYF.

This clonotype was counted many times. The rearrangement joins TRBV12-3 or TRBV12-4 to TRBJ2-4; a possible D gene is TRBD2 (6 bases). V lost 4 bases to trimming and J lost 5 bases, with 12 bases between them. The CDR3 length is 14 residues. The CDR3 loop is CASSSQGLENIQYF. DNA for the CDR3: TGTGCCAGCAGTTCCCAGGGACTTGAAAACATTCAGTACTTC.

The J gene is TRBJ2-1, the V gene TRBV7-9; no clear D gene. CDR1 is SEHNR and CDR2 is FQNEAQ in the germline V gene (reference sequence). The CDR3 is made up of 12 amino acids. Trimming shortened V by 4 bases and J by 5 bases, and 6 bases separated the two germline ends. The CDR3 DNA reads as TGTGCCAGCAGCTACCCAAACAATGAGCAGTTCTTC. Its protein product is CASSYPNNEQFF.

The gene calls are TRBV6-2 or TRBV6-3 and TRBJ2-1; D gene uncertain. Germline CDR1 and CDR2: MNHEY and SVGEGT. V was shortened by 7 bases and J by 9 bases, with 19 bases between the two germline ends. The CDR3 length is 14 residues. In nucleotides, the CDR3 is TGTGCCAGCAACAGAGTCCCTGGCGTTGGTGAGCAGTTCTTC. It specifies CASNRVPGVGEQFF.

This clonotype was detected a few times. The rearrangement uses TRBV7-2 and TRBJ2-3; 9 bases are shared with TRBD2. Germline V gene sequence: CDR1 SGHTA, CDR2 FQGNSA. The CDR3 has 15 amino acids. The trim removed 6 bases at V and 0 bases at J, leaving 4 bases unmatched. This chain's CDR3 is CASSRSGGSTDTQYF. CDR3 in DNA: TGTGCCAGCAGTCGTAGCGGGGGTAGCACAGATACGCAGTATTTT.

This clonotype was counted ten times or more. V usage is TRBV27 and J usage is TRBJ2-1, with TRBD2 matching 7 bases. The CDR3 is made up of 16 amino acids. V dropped 2 bases and J dropped 7; count of bases not matched to a gene: 11. Germline CDR1 MNHEY, CDR2 SMNVEV (reference sequence). This chain's CDR3 is CASSLIGGDFGNEQFF. CDR3 nucleotide sequence: TGTGCCAGCAGTTTAATTGGGGGGGATTTTGGAAATGAGCAGTTCTTC.

The V call is TRBV6-1, the J call TRBJ2-7; D is possibly TRBD1 (6 bases). The V and J ends lost 5 bases and 3 bases respectively, with 14 bases between them. This CDR3 region has 14 residues. Germline loops: CDR1 MNHNS, CDR2 SASEGT. CDR3 residues: CASSIRDTHYEQYF. Written as DNA, the CDR3 is TGTGCCAGCAGTATCCGGGACACCCACTACGAGCAGTACTTC.

This clonotype came up a few times. The chain combines TRBV7-8 with TRBJ2-1; 12 positions match TRBD2. This CDR3 contains 17 residues. With 3 bases clipped from V and 8 bases from J, the junction kept 11 bases outside the gene matches. CDR1 SGHVS and CDR2 FQNEAQ come from the germline V gene. This chain's CDR3 is CASSFDGLAGLFYEQFF. The CDR3 DNA follows: TGTGCCAGCAGCTTCGATGGACTAGCGGGACTATTTTATGAGCAGTTCTTC.

V gene TRBV20-1 combines with J gene TRBJ2-4, with 13 bases matching TRBD2. Germline V gene data show CDR1 as DFQATT and CDR2 as SNEGSKA (reference sequence). The CDR3 length is 15 residues. The V segment lost 5 bases and the J segment 8 bases; nucleotides outside the gene matches: 9. The CDR3 region is CSAGSTSGRRYIQYF. The CDR3 DNA follows: TGCAGTGCTGGGTCGACTAGCGGGAGGAGATACATTCAGTACTTC.

V gene TRBV2 combines with J gene TRBJ1-3; TRBD1 is a possible D gene (6 bases). Trimming pared 4 bases from V and 0 bases from J, leaving 16 bases between. Looked up from germline, CDR1 is SNHLY and CDR2 is FYNNEI. CDR3 length: 17 residues. The CDR3 DNA follows: TGTGCCAGCAGTGGGCAGGGGCCCTATTTCTCTGGAAACACCATATATTTT. Encoded protein: CASSGQGPYFSGNTIYF.

This chain uses TRBV12-3 or TRBV12-4 with TRBJ2-3, with 11 bases fitting TRBD2. J gave up 1 base and V 5 bases, and 5 bases lay outside the gene matches. The CDR3 runs to 16 residues. CDR3 residues: CASSPTSGGRTDTQYF. The CDR3 bases are TGTGCCAGCAGTCCAACTAGCGGGGGCCGCACAGATACGCAGTATTTT.

This clonotype showed up many times. This chain uses TRBV28 with TRBJ2-7, with 9 bases aligning to TRBD2. With 4 bases clipped from V and 5 bases from J, the junction kept 9 bases outside the gene matches. CDR1 and CDR2 (germline): MDHEN, SYDVKM. This CDR3 is built from 15 residues. The CDR3 region has the DNA TGTGCCAGCAGTTCTTATAGCGGGAGACCCGACGAGCAGTACTTC. Residues: CASSSYSGRPDEQYF.

There are a few counts of this clonotype. The CDR3 is CASSLDPLISGNTIYF. The CDR3 bases are TGTGCCAGCAGCTTGGATCCTTTGATCTCTGGAAACACCATATATTTT. The chain joins TRBV5-5 to TRBJ1-3; no reliable D call. The CDR3 runs to 16 residues. V gave up 0 bases and J gave up 0 bases, with 10 bases separating them. In germline, CDR1 is SGHKS, CDR2 YYEKEE (reference sequence).

This clonotype was observed at least ten times. This chain joins TRBV7-9 and TRBJ1-1, with 7 bases fitting TRBD1. The germline V gene encodes CDR1 SEHNR and CDR2 FQNEAQ (reference sequence). Germline trimming cut 7 bases from V and 3 bases from J; bases unmatched to any gene: 8. This CDR3 is 14 amino acids long. The CDR3: CASTFTRGDTEAFF. CDR3 DNA sequence: TGTGCCAGCACCTTTACCAGGGGGGACACTGAAGCTTTCTTT. The full variable domain, with the rest looked up from reference TRBV7-9 and TRBJ1-1, is DTGVSQNPRHKITKRGQNVTFRCDPISEHNRLYWYRQTLGQGPEFLTYFQNEAQLEKSRLLSDRFSAERPKGSFSTLEIQRTEQGDSAMYLCASTFTRGDTEAFFGQGTRLTVV.

This clonotype has just a few counts. This sequence joins TRBV27 and TRBJ2-1, with TRBD2 matching 15 bases. This CDR3 comprises 16 residues. Germline CDR1 is MNHEY and CDR2 is SMNVEV (reference sequence). Losses at the gene ends were 5 bases for V and 5 bases for J; bases not matched to a gene: 4. Written as DNA, the CDR3 is TGTGCCAGCAGTGGACTAGCGGGGGGGCTTAACAATGAGCAGTTCTTC. This gives the protein CASSGLAGGLNNEQFF.

The chain recombines TRBV3-1 with TRBJ1-3, with D possibly matching TRBD1 (6 bases). Trimming pared 4 bases from V and 5 bases from J, leaving 15 bases between. The CDR3 is 15 residues long. Germline lookup yields CDR1 LGHDT and CDR2 YNNKEL (reference sequence). CDR3 DNA: TGTGCCAGCAGCCCCCTTCCGGACAGCAGAAACACCATATATTTT. Translation gives CASSPLPDSRNTIYF. Variable domain in full (rest from reference TRBV3-1 and TRBJ1-3): DTAVSQTPKYLVTQMGNDKSIKCEQNLGHDTMYWYKQDSKKFLKIMFSYNNKELIINETVPNRFSPKSPDKAHLNLHINSLELGDSAVYFCASSPLPDSRNTIYFGEGSWLTVV.

The table lists this clonotype with a few counts. The CDR3: CASSDQGGNTGELFF. In nucleotides, the CDR3 is TGTGCCAGCAGTGATCAGGGAGGTAACACCGGGGAGCTGTTTTTT. The rearrangement links TRBV2 to TRBJ2-2, with D possibly TRBD2 on 6 matching bases. Trimming stripped 3 bases from V and 2 bases from J, with 10 bases between. The CDR3 runs to 15 residues. Germline CDR1 SNHLY, CDR2 FYNNEI.

There are a few counts of this clonotype. The chain employs TRBV24-1 and TRBJ2-1, with 7 bases identical to TRBD2. The CDR3 has 15 residues. V trimming: 5 bases; J trimming: 5 bases; junction bases outside the gene matches: 8. Germline CDR1 and CDR2: KGHDR and SFDVKD. CDR3 amino acids: CATSGLGRNNNEQFF. CDR3 in DNA: TGTGCCACCAGTGGTCTCGGGAGGAATAACAATGAGCAGTTCTTC.

This clonotype was found a few times. The chain has TRBV4-3 and TRBJ1-6, with TRBD1 matching over 9 bases. Germline V gene sequence: CDR1 LGHNA, CDR2 YSLEER. CDR3 length equals 14 residues. V gave up 4 bases and J gave up 9 bases; unmatched junction bases: 4. CDR3 loop: CASSPTGGVSPLHF. For the CDR3, the DNA is TGCGCCAGCAGCCCGACAGGGGGAGTTTCACCCCTCCACTTT.

This clonotype was seen more than once but under ten times. The gene calls are TRBV20-1 and TRBJ2-3; D gene unclear. This CDR3 is built from 14 residues. Trimming removed 2 bases at V and 5 bases at J, with 14 bases between. Germline CDR1 is DFQATT and CDR2 is SNEGSKA (reference sequence). The CDR3 is CSARPIVRLDTQYF. The CDR3 DNA is TGCAGTGCTAGACCTATAGTTCGGTTAGATACGCAGTATTTT.

Only a few counts were recorded for this clonotype. The chain carries TRBV4-3 and TRBJ2-7; possible D gene TRBD1, 5 bases. The CDR3 extends over 17 amino acids. V shed 2 bases and J shed 0 bases, with 17 bases lying between them. Looked up from germline, CDR1 is LGHNA and CDR2 is YSLEER. The CDR3 DNA reads TGCGCCAGCAGCCAAAACCCGACAGTCCACAGCTCCTACGAGCAGTACTTC. Encoded protein: CASSQNPTVHSSYEQYF.